This entry concerns a single T cell receptor (beta chain). These data belong to a study of blood T cell repertoires in COVID-19. Study processing details: Using reference gene primer amplification, nucleated cell counts were estimated. Clones were read by immunoSEQ multiplex PCR, and TCRdb kept only the in-frame ones, dropping some. That table supplies the V and J calls and clone size; D and trimming were determined from the DNA. The sample lists roughly 75,000 clones, about four fifths occurring once. This CDR3 is 14 amino acids long. Germline CDR1 and CDR2: SGDLS and YYNGEE. Trimming removed 2 bases at V and 2 bases at J, with 7 bases between.

This receptor was identified in a woman between 65 and 79 years old with acute or convalescent COVID-19. Sequenced sample: peripheral blood. The genes are TRBV9 and TRBJ1-4; TRBD1 is a possible D gene (5 bases). CDR3 in amino acids: CASSVSGTNEKLFF. Written as DNA, the CDR3 is TGTGCCAGCAGCGTTTCAGGGACTAATGAAAAACTGTTTTTT.